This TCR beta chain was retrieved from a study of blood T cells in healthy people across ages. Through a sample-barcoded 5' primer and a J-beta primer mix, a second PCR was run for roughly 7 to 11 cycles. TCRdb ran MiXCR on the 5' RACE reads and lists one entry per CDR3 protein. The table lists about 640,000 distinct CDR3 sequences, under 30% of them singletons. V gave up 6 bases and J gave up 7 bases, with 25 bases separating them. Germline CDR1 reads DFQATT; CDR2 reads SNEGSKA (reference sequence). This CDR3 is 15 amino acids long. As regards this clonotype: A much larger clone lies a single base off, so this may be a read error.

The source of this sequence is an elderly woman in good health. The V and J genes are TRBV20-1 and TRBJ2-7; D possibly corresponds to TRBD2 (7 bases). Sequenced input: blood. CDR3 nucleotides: TGCAGTGCCGGAAGTAGGGGGGGTTCCTACAATGAGCAGTACTTC. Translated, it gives CSAGSRGGSYNEQYF.